The present T cell receptor beta chain was sequenced within a study of T cell responses to AZD1222 COVID-19 vaccine. Study context: Second-dose intervals of approximately 4 or approximately 12 weeks were pooled. Study conclusions and caveats: The donor cohort was predominantly white British with a female majority, and clonal diversity may have been underestimated. Baseline antibody screening turned up just a handful of seropositive AZD1222 recipients.

V gave up 5 bases and J gave up 1 base; unmatched junction bases: 10. Germline V gives CDR1 MNHEY, CDR2 SVGEGT. This CDR3 has 17 residues. In regard to this clone: Its antigen is unidentified.

Measured with immunoSEQ multiplex PCR; TCRdb has only the in-frame clones, and not every one. The table records 77,000 or so clones, approximately 88% of them present only once. This receptor was obtained from an adult in good health. V gene TRBV6-2 or TRBV6-3 combines with J gene TRBJ2-1; 8 positions match TRBD2. The sample was peripheral blood, taken on day 0 of AZD1222 vaccination. The CDR3 is CASSHSGAPTSYNEQFF. The DNA for the CDR3 is TGTGCCAGCAGTCATAGCGGGGCCCCCACATCCTACAATGAGCAGTTCTTC.